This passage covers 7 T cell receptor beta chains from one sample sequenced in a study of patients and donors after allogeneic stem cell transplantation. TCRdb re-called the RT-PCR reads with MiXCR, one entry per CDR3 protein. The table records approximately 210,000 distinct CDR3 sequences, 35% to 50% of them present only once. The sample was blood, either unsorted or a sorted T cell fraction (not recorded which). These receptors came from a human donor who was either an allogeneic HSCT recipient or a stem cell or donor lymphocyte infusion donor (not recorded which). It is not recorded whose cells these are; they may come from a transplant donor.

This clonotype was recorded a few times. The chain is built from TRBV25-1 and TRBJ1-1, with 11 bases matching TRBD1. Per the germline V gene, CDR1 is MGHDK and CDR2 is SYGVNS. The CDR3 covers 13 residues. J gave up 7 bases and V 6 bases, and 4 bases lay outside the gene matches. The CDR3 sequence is CASSGQGAGEAFF. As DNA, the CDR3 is TGTGCCAGCAGCGGACAGGGGGCAGGTGAAGCTTTCTTT.

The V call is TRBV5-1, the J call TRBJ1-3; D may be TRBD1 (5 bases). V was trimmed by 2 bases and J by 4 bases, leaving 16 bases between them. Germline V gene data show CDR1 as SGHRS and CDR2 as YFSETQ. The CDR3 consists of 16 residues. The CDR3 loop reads CASSFLAGTPGNTIYF. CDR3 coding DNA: TGCGCCAGCAGCTTCTTGGCCGGGACGCCGGGAAACACCATATATTTT.

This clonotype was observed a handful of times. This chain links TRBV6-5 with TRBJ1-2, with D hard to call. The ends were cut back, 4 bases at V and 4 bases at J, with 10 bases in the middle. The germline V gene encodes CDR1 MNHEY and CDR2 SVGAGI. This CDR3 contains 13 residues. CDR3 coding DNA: TGTGCCAGCAGTTCGTCGGAGGCCTATGGCTACACCTTC. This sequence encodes CASSSSEAYGYTF.

The CDR3: CASSYPRSGSSYNEQFF. The CDR3, as DNA: TGTGCCAGCAGTTACCCAAGGAGCGGGAGCTCCTACAATGAGCAGTTCTTC. The chain employs TRBV6-2 or TRBV6-3 and TRBJ2-1, with TRBD2 identical over 8 bases. V shed 2 bases and J 0 bases; nucleotides not matched to a gene: 6. This CDR3 is built from 17 residues. Looked up from germline, CDR1 is MNHEY and CDR2 is SVGEGT.

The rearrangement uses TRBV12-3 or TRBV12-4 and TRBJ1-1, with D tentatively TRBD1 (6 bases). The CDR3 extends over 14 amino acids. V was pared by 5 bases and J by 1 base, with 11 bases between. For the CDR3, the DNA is TGTGCCAGCAGTCACAGGGTGCGGAACACTGAAGCTTTCTTT. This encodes CASSHRVRNTEAFF.

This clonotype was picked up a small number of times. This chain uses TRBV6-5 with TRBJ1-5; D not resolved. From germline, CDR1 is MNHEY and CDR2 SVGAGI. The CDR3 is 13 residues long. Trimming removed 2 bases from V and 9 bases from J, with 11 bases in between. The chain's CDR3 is CASSYDGRPPQHF. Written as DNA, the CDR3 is TGTGCCAGCAGTTACGACGGCCGGCCGCCCCAGCATTTT.

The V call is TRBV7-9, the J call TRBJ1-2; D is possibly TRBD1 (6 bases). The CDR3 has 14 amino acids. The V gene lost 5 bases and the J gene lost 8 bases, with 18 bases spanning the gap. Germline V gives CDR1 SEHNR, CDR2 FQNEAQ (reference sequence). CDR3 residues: CASSTSGGEGGYTF. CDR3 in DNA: TGTGCCAGCAGCACTTCGGGGGGCGAAGGAGGCTACACCTTC.